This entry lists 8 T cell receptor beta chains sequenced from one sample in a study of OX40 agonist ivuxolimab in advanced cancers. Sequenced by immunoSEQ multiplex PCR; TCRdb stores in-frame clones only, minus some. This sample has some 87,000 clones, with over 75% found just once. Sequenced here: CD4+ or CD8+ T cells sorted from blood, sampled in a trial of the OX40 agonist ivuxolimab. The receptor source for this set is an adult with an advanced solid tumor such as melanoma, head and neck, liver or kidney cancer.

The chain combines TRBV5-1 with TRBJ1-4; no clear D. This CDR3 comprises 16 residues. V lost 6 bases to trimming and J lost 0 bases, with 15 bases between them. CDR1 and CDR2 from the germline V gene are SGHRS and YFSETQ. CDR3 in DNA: TGCGCCAGCACAACTCAAGGGCCCGCAACTAATGAAAAACTGTTTTTT. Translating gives CASTTQGPATNEKLFF.

This chain's CDR3 is CASSQDRWAGAPSQETQYF. The CDR3, as DNA: TGTGCCAGCAGCCAAGATCGTTGGGCTGGGGCCCCCAGCCAAGAGACCCAGTACTTC. This chain uses TRBV4-2 with TRBJ2-5, with D possibly being TRBD1 (5 bases). The CDR3 length is 19 residues. The V end was cut by 0 bases, the J end by 1 base, with 21 bases between. Germline assignment: CDR1 LGHNA and CDR2 YNFKEQ.

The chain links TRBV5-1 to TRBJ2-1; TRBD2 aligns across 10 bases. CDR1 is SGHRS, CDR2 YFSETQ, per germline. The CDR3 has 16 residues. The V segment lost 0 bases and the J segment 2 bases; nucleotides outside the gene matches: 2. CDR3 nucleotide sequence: TGCGCCAGCAGCTTGGCTAGCGGGAGCACCTACAATGAGCAGTTCTTC. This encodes CASSLASGSTYNEQFF.

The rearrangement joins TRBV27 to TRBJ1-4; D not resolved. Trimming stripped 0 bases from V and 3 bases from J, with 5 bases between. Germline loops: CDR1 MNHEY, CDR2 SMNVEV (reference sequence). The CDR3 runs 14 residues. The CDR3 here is CASSLSQANEKLFF. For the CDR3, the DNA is TGTGCCAGCAGTTTATCGCAAGCTAATGAAAAACTGTTTTTT.

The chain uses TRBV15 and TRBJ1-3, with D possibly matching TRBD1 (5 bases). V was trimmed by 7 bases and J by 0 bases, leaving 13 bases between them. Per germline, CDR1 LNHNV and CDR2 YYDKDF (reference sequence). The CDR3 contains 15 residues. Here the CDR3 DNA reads TGTGCCACCAATAACAGGCCGCTCTCTGGAAACACCATATATTTT. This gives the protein CATNNRPLSGNTIYF.

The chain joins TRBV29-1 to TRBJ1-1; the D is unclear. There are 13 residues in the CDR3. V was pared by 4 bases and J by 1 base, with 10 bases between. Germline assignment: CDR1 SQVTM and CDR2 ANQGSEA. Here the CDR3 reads CSVGASRNTEAFF. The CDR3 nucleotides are TGCAGCGTTGGCGCCTCCCGGAACACTGAAGCTTTCTTT.

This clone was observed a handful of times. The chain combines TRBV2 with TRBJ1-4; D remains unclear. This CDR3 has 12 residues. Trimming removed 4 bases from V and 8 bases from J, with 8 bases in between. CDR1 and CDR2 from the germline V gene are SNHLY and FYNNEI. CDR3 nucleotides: TGTGCCAGCAGTGCTAATAGGGAAAAACTGTTTTTT. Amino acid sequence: CASSANREKLFF.

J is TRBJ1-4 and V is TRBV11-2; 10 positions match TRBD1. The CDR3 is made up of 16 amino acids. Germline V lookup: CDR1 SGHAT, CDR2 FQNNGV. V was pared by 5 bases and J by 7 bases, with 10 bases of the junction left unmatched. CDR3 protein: CASSVPPGQGFEKLFF. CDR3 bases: TGTGCCAGCAGCGTTCCTCCGGGACAGGGGTTTGAAAAACTGTTTTTT.